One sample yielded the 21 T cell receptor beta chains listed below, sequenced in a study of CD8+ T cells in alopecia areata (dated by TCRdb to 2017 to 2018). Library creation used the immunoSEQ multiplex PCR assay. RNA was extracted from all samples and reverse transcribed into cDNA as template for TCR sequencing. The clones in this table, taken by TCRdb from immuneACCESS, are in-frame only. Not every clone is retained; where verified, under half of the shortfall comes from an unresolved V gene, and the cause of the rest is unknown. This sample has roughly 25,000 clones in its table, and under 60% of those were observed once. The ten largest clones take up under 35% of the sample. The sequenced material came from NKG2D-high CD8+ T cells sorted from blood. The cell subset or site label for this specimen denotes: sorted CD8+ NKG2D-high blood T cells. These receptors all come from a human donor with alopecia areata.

CDR3 region: CASRNTEAFF. The CDR3 bases are TGTGCCAGTCGAAACACTGAAGCTTTCTTT. V is TRBV28 and J is TRBJ1-1; no definite D call. Per germline, CDR1 MDHEN and CDR2 SYDVKM. The CDR3 runs 10 residues. V was shortened by 9 bases and J by 2 bases, with 4 bases between the two germline ends.

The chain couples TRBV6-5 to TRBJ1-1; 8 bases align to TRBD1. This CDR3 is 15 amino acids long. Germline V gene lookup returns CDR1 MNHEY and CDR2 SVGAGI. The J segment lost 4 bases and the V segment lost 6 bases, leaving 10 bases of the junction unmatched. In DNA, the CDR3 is TGTGCCAGCAGGGCCTTTCTGCAGGGGGCCACTGAAGCTTTCTTT. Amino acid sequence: CASRAFLQGATEAFF.

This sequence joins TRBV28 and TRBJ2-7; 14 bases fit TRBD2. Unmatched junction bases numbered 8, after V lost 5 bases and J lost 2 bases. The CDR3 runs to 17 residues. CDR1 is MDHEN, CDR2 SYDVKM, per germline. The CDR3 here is CASSTRTSGRNAYEQYF. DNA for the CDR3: TGTGCCAGCAGTACAAGGACTAGCGGGAGGAATGCCTACGAGCAGTACTTC.

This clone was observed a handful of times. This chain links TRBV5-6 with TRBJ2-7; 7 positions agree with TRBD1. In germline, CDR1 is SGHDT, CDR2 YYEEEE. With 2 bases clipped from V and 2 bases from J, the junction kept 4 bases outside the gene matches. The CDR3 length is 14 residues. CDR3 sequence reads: CASSLQGFPYEQYF. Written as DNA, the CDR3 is TGTGCCAGCAGCTTACAGGGGTTCCCCTACGAGCAGTACTTC.

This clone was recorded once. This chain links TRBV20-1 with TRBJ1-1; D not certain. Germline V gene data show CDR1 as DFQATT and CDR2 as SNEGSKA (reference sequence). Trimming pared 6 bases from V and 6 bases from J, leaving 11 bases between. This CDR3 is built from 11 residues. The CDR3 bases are TGCAGTGCCCCGTCCCCGGCTGAAGCTTTCTTT. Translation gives CSAPSPAEAFF.

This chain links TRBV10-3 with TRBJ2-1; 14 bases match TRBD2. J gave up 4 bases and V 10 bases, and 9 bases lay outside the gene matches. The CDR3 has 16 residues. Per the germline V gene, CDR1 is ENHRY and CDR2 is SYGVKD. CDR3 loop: CATGLAGEARYNEQFF. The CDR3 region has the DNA TGTGCCACGGGACTAGCGGGGGAGGCCCGTTACAATGAGCAGTTCTTC.

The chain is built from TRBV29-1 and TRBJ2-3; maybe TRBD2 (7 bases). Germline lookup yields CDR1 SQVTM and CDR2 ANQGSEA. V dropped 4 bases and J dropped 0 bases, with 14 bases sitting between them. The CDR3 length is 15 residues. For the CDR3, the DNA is TGCAGCGTTGGTGGGGGGGCGTTTAGCACAGATACGCAGTATTTT. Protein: CSVGGGAFSTDTQYF.

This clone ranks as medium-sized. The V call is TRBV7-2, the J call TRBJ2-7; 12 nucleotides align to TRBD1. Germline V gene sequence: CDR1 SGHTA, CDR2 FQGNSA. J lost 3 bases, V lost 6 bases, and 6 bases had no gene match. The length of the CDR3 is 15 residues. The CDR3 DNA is TGTGCCAGCAGTAACCGGGACAGGGGGCACTACGAGCAGTACTTC. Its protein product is CASSNRDRGHYEQYF.

The CDR3 here is CASSSTRPGTRGPDTQYF. The CDR3 nucleotides are TGTGCCAGCAGCTCCACAAGACCTGGGACAAGGGGTCCGGATACGCAGTATTTT. The chain has TRBV7-9 and TRBJ2-3; maybe TRBD1 (6 bases). CDR3 size: 18 residues. V was clipped by 4 bases and J by 6 bases, with 26 bases between them. CDR1 is SEHNR, CDR2 FQNEAQ, per germline (reference sequence).

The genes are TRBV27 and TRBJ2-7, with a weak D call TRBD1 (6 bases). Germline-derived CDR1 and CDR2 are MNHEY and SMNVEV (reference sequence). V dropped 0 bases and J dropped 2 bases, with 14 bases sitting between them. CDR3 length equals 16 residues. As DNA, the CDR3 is TGTGCCAGCAGTTTATCGATGCTCGACAGGACCTACGAGCAGTACTTC. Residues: CASSLSMLDRTYEQYF.

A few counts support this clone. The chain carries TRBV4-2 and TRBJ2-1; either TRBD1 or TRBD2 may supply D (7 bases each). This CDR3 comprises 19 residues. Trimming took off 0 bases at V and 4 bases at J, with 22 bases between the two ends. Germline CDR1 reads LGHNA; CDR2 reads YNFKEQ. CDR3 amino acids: CASSQETARQGGYYNEQFF. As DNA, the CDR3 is TGTGCCAGCAGCCAAGAAACAGCTAGACAGGGAGGGTATTACAATGAGCAGTTCTTC.

The CDR3 here is CASIYGGNQNIQYF. CDR3 coding DNA: TGCGCCAGCATCTATGGAGGGAATCAAAACATTCAGTACTTC. The rearrangement links TRBV23-1 to TRBJ2-4, with D perhaps TRBD2 (6 bases). TRBV23-1 is an ORF, with its function uncertain. The CDR3 sequence is 14 residues long. V lost 7 bases to trimming and J lost 5 bases, with 15 bases between them.

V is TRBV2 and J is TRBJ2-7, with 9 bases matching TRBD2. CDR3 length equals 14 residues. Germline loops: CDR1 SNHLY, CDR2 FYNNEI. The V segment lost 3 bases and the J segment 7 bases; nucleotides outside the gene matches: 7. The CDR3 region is CASSDLAGVGEQYF. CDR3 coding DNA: TGTGCCAGCAGTGATTTAGCGGGAGTGGGAGAGCAGTACTTC.

In nucleotides, the CDR3 is TGCGCCAGCAGCCAAGGGAGCGGCGAGACCCAGTACTTC. The encoded protein is CASSQGSGETQYF. The genes are TRBV4-1 and TRBJ2-5; maybe TRBD2 (5 bases). CDR1 MGHRA and CDR2 YSYEKL come from the germline V gene. The CDR3 is 13 amino acids. V was trimmed by 1 base and J by 5 bases, leaving 8 bases between them.

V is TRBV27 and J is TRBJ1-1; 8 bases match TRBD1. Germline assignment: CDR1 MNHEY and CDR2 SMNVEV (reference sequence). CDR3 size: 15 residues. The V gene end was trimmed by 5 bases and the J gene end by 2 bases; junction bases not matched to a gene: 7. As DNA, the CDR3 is TGTGCCAGCAGTCCCAGGACAGGGTCTAACACTGAAGCTTTCTTT. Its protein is CASSPRTGSNTEAFF.

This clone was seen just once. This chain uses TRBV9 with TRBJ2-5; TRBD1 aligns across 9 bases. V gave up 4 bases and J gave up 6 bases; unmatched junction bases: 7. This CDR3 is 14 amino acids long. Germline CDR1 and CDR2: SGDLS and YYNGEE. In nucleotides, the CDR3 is TGTGCCAGCAGCCCGACGGGACAGGGAAAGACCCAGTACTTC. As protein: CASSPTGQGKTQYF.

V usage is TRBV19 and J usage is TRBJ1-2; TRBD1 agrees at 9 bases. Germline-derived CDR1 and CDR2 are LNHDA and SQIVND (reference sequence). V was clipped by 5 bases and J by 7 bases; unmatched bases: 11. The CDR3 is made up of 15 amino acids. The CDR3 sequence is CASSPRTGAGSGYTF. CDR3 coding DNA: TGTGCCAGTAGTCCCCGGACAGGGGCGGGGTCTGGCTACACCTTC. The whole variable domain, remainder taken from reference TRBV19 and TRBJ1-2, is DGGITQSPKYLFRKEGQNVTLSCEQNLNHDAMYWYRQDPGQGLRLIYYSQIVNDFQKGDIAEGYSVSREKKESFPLTVTSAQKNPTAFYLCASSPRTGAGSGYTFGSGTRLTVV.

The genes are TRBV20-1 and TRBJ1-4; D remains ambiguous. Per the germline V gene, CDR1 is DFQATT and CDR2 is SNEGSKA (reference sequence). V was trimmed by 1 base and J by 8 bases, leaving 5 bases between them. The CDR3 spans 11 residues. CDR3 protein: CSARVAEKLFF. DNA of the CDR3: TGCAGTGCTAGAGTTGCAGAAAAACTGTTTTTT.

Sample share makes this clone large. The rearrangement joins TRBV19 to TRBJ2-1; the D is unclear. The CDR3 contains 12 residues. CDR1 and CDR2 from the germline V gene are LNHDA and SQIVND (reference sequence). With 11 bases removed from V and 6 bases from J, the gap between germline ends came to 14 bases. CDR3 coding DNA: TGTGCCTGCCAAAATTGGGGCAATGAGCAGTTCTTC. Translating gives CACQNWGNEQFF.

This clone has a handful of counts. CDR3 nucleotide sequence: TGTGCCAGCAGCGCCGTAGCGGGAGGGCCCGATGAGCAGTTCTTC. Encoded protein: CASSAVAGGPDEQFF. This chain uses TRBV7-8 with TRBJ2-1; 11 positions agree with TRBD2. The CDR3 is made up of 15 amino acids. The ends lost 5 bases at V and 8 bases at J; junction bases unmatched: 8. Germline CDR1 SGHVS, CDR2 FQNEAQ.

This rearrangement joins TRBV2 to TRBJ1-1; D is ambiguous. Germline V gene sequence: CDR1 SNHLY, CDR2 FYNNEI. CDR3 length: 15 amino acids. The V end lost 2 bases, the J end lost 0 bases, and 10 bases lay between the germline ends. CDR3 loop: CASSERVRLNTEAFF. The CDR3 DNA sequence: TGTGCCAGCAGTGAACGTGTCAGATTGAACACTGAAGCTTTCTTT.